This T cell receptor (beta chain) was sequenced in a study of blood T cell repertoires in COVID-19 (dated by TCRdb to about 2020). Background for the entire study: ImmuneRACE Cohort 3 recovered participants were defined by two consecutive negative NP/OP PCR tests, healthcare professional clearance, or symptom resolution. Samples from collaborators originated in the United States, Italy and Spain and spanned both the acute and convalescent phases of COVID-19. The prospective study material was composed of cDNA or gDNA derived from T cells, B-cell-depleted T cells, or PBMCs. Deeply sampled blood TCRbeta repertoires from subjects exposed to, actively infected with, or recovered from COVID-19 were included in the dataset. The repertoires were released in a freely available public database intended as a resource for research on the immune response to SARS-CoV-2. Samples were obtained from the ongoing ImmuneRACE study (first 160 participants) and from over a thousand subjects provided by 6 global collaborators. A de-identified subject ID, COVID-19 status, age in years and sex were almost always included in the sample metadata. HLA class I and class II types, where available, came from metadata supplied by the sample provider rather than from assay-based typing. Overall results and qualifications from the work: The quantity of clinical and demographic metadata differed by source and by participant and was supplied without curation.

In the prospective study, participants were roughly 18 to 100 years old, resided in 20 to 30 geographic areas of the United States, and were enrolled through a virtual design. Cohort assignment in the prospective study relied on participant-reported clinical history from a screening survey and a study questionnaire. In the prospective study, whole blood, serum and a nasopharyngeal or oropharyngeal swab were collected from each participant by mobile phlebotomists. Additional blood draws and questionnaires over an approximately 2-month period could optionally be provided by prospective study participants. Before DNA extraction, prospective study blood samples were shipped either frozen or at room temperature. This clone appeared once. The clone's antigen remains unknown. Per-base qualities were not stored, and no clone one base away is much larger. TCRbeta CDR3 regions were amplified from genomic DNA using the immunoSEQ Assay, a bias-controlled multiplex PCR. The paper's processing steps were these. The number of nucleated cells in each sample was estimated from the amplification of reference gene primers within the assay. To quantify the absolute abundance of each unique TCRbeta CDR3 rearrangement, sequence reads were collapsed and filtered. Productive Simpson clonality was computed per sample as the square root of Simpson's diversity index over productive rearrangements. TCRdb carries this immuneACCESS record with in-frame sequences only. Its versions omit some clonotypes, under half of them owing to an unresolved V gene in the studies checked, with the rest unexplained. V, J and clone size are those of that table, while D and trimming were read from the DNA. The sample profile shows approximately 240,000 clones; 80% to 90% of them were found once. The leading ten clones occupy about 3.1% of the sample.

The CDR3 numbers 15 residues from cysteine through phenylalanine. Just CDR3 DNA is preserved here, 45 bases in frame from base 1. Sequences SGHVS (CDR1) and FNYEAQ (CDR2) are obtained from the germline V gene. Trimming removed 4 bases from V and 9 bases from J; the gene matches leave 11 bases unexplained. The sample was PBMCs or T cells enriched from blood (not recorded which). The chain employs TRBV7-6 and TRBJ2-1; 8 middle bases align to TRBD2. The TCR sequence derives from a woman aged 45-65 years in a cohort exposed to, infected with or recovered from COVID-19 (not recorded which). Here the CDR3 is given as CASSSRGGFDTEQFF. The DNA sequence is as follows: TGTGCCAGCAGCTCCCGGGGGGGCTTCGATACTGAGCAGTTCTTC. Reference TRBV7-6 and TRBJ2-1 proteins supply the regions before and after the CDR3; the full variable domain is: GAGVSQSPRYKVTKRGQDVALRCDPISGHVSLYWYRQALGQGPEFLTYFNYEAQQDKSGLPNDRFSAERPEGSISTLTIQRTEQRDSAMYRCASSSRGGFDTEQFFGPGTRLTVL.